One TCR beta chain is described in this entry. The CDR3 has 15 residues. The V segment lost 4 bases and the J segment 2 bases; nucleotides outside the gene matches: 6. Germline V CDR1 and CDR2: MNHEY, SMNVEV (reference sequence). This entry comes from a study of response to subunit inactivated influenza vaccine. MiXCR, run by TCRdb on the RT-PCR reads, gives a single entry per CDR3 protein. Of about 570,000 distinct CDR3 sequences in the sample, around 11% are singletons; the top ten hold approximately 11%. These data were likewise used in another study, on T cells expressing NK-cell markers. That work adds: 5'RACE template switching with UMIs produced the TCR beta cDNA. Among the eight sequenced donors, seven tested HCMV-seropositive and one tested seronegative.

The sequence derives from a man in his fifties who received an inactivated influenza vaccine. The source was PBMCs from blood, collected on the day of vaccination. J is TRBJ2-7 and V is TRBV27; 9 nucleotides line up with TRBD1. CDR3 amino acids: CASSSTTGGPYEQYF. The CDR3 bases are TGTGCCAGCAGTTCTACAACAGGGGGCCCCTACGAGCAGTACTTC.